One and the same sample provided the 3 T cell receptor beta chains below, sequenced in a study of T cell repertoires in cytomegalovirus infection. A single record per CDR3 protein comes from TCRdb applying MiXCR to the reads. The sample has about 310,000 distinct CDR3 sequences, around 10% seen once. The source material was PBMCs. The receptors stem from a human donor in good health (CMV status not recorded). Some clones in this sample may be carry-over from other donors' samples.

This clonotype came up many times. The gene calls are TRBV28 and TRBJ2-7; D call uncertain. Per germline, CDR1 MDHEN and CDR2 SYDVKM. The CDR3 loop spans 13 amino acids. The germline V and J ends were trimmed by 4 bases and 0 bases, with 7 bases remaining between them. CDR3 sequence (DNA): TGTGCCAGCAGTTCCTTAAGCTCCTACGAGCAGTACGTC. This translates into CASSSLSSYEQYV.

This clonotype was counted many times. The chain couples TRBV7-9 to TRBJ1-1, with a tentative D call TRBD1 (6 bases). From germline, CDR1 is SEHNR and CDR2 FQNEAQ (reference sequence). Trimming pared 1 base from V and 11 bases from J, leaving 17 bases between. The CDR3 length is 14 residues. The CDR3 reads CASSLGSWGASAFF. CDR3 DNA sequence: TGTGCCAGCAGCTTAGGGTCCTGGGGGGCATCGGCTTTCTTT.

This clonotype was observed a few times. The chain employs TRBV5-1 and TRBJ2-5; TRBD2 matches 7 bases. The J segment lost 2 bases and the V segment lost 0 bases, leaving 4 bases of the junction unmatched. CDR1 and CDR2 (germline): SGHRS, YFSETQ. This CDR3 contains 15 residues. In nucleotides, the CDR3 is TGCGCCAGCAGCTTGGGGTCTAGCGGACAAGAGACCCAGTACTTC. It yields the protein CASSLGSSGQETQYF.